This is a list of T cell receptor beta chains from one sample in a study of cytomegalovirus exposure and HLA in healthy donors. Repertoires were generated with immunoSEQ multiplex PCR, while TCRdb's copy carries only in-frame clones and drops some. The sample has 150,000 to 200,000 clones; 70% to 85% are singletons. Sequences were obtained from PBMCs. The origin of the receptors is a man aged 40-55 years in good health and CMV-seropositive. CDR3s include the opening cysteine and the closing phenylalanine or tryptophan. Fields, in order: V gene, clone size, D gene, J gene, CDR3 length, CDR3 DNA, CDR3 protein. The D gene is left open where the match is weak. Only some rows state a clone size, as once, few, many or a class for expanded clones.

v_gene: TRBV30
abundance: .
d_gene: .
j_gene: TRBJ1-2
len: 13
CDR3nt: TGTGCCTGGACCCAGCGGGGAGCGGGAGGCTACACCTTC
CDR3aa: CAWTQRGAGGYTF

v_gene: TRBV6-1
abundance: .
d_gene: .
j_gene: TRBJ2-7
len: 15
CDR3nt: TGTGCCAGCGAGGAGGCAGGAAAAAGCTCCTACGAGCAGTACTTC
CDR3aa: CASEEAGKSSYEQYF

v_gene: TRBV6-6
abundance: .
d_gene: .
j_gene: TRBJ2-7
len: 13
CDR3nt: TGTGCCAGCAGTCCCGACAGGACCTACGAGCAGTACTTC
CDR3aa: CASSPDRTYEQYF

v_gene: TRBV29-1
abundance: .
d_gene: .
j_gene: TRBJ1-1
len: 11
CDR3nt: TGCAGCGTTGAGGGGGGCACTGAAGCTTTCTTT
CDR3aa: CSVEGGTEAFF

v_gene: TRBV13
abundance: .
d_gene: .
j_gene: TRBJ2-3
len: 12
CDR3nt: TGTGCCAGCAGCTTGGACTCCATTACGCAGTATTTT
CDR3aa: CASSLDSITQYF

v_gene: TRBV5-8
abundance: .
d_gene: .
j_gene: TRBJ2-5
len: 15
CDR3nt: TGTGCCAGCAGCGGGGGGACAGCCCTATGGGGGACCCAGTACTTC
CDR3aa: CASSGGTALWGTQYF

v_gene: TRBV28
abundance: .
d_gene: TRBD1
j_gene: TRBJ2-1
len: 15
CDR3nt: TGTGCCAGCAGAACCGGGACAGGGGTTTTCGATGAGCAGTTCTTC
CDR3aa: CASRTGTGVFDEQFF

v_gene: TRBV2
abundance: .
d_gene: .
j_gene: TRBJ2-7
len: 14
CDR3nt: TGTGCCACAACTGGGGGCTGGAGCTCCTACGAGCAGTACTTC
CDR3aa: CATTGGWSSYEQYF

v_gene: TRBV5-1
abundance: .
d_gene: TRBD1
j_gene: TRBJ2-1
len: 15
CDR3nt: TGCGCCAGCAGCGGTTCCGGGACAGCCGGCAATGAGCAGTTCTTC
CDR3aa: CASSGSGTAGNEQFF

v_gene: TRBV19
abundance: .
d_gene: .
j_gene: TRBJ1-1
len: 13
CDR3nt: TGTGCCAGTAGTATACTTCTCCCGGGTGAAGCTTTCTTT
CDR3aa: CASSILLPGEAFF

v_gene: TRBV28
abundance: .
d_gene: TRBD1
j_gene: TRBJ1-5
len: 16
CDR3nt: TGTGCCAGCAGTCCCCGGACAGGATATAGCAATCAGCCCCAGCATTTT
CDR3aa: CASSPRTGYSNQPQHF

v_gene: TRBV5-1
abundance: .
d_gene: TRBD2
j_gene: TRBJ2-2
len: 16
CDR3nt: TGCGCCAGCAGCTTGGCGGTAGCGGGAGGGACCGGGGAGCTGTTTTTT
CDR3aa: CASSLAVAGGTGELFF

v_gene: TRBV10-3
abundance: .
d_gene: .
j_gene: TRBJ1-4
len: 13
CDR3nt: TGTGCCGCCTGGGGAGGGGCTAATGAAAAACTGTTTTTT
CDR3aa: CAAWGGANEKLFF

v_gene: TRBV5-5
abundance: .
d_gene: .
j_gene: TRBJ2-3
len: 17
CDR3nt: TGTGCCAGCAGCTTTTCCCCAATCGGGACTAGCACAGATACGCAGTATTTT
CDR3aa: CASSFSPIGTSTDTQYF

v_gene: TRBV19
abundance: .
d_gene: .
j_gene: TRBJ2-7
len: 13
CDR3nt: TGTGCCAGTAGGGAGGGGATGGCGTACGAGCAGTACTTC
CDR3aa: CASREGMAYEQYF

v_gene: TRBV9
abundance: .
d_gene: TRBD2
j_gene: TRBJ2-1
len: 20
CDR3nt: TGTGCCAGCAGCCCCGCCCCGGGACTAGCGGGAGATAGGGCCTACAATGAGCAGTTCTTC
CDR3aa: CASSPAPGLAGDRAYNEQFF

v_gene: TRBV2
abundance: .
d_gene: TRBD1
j_gene: TRBJ2-7
len: 12
CDR3nt: TGTGCCAGCCGGGACAGAACCTACGAGCAGTACTTC
CDR3aa: CASRDRTYEQYF

v_gene: TRBV6-1
abundance: .
d_gene: .
j_gene: TRBJ1-5
len: 15
CDR3nt: TGTGCCAGCACCCGAGGGTCGGGGTACGATCAGCCCCAGCATTTT
CDR3aa: CASTRGSGYDQPQHF

v_gene: TRBV27
abundance: .
d_gene: .
j_gene: TRBJ2-3
len: 16
CDR3nt: TGTGCCAGCATACCCTTCGGGCAGGGGCTAACAGATACGCAGTATTTT
CDR3aa: CASIPFGQGLTDTQYF

v_gene: TRBV30
abundance: few
d_gene: .
j_gene: TRBJ1-1
len: 13
CDR3nt: TGTGCCTGGAGCCGACAGTTGAACACTGAAGCTTTCTTT
CDR3aa: CAWSRQLNTEAFF

v_gene: TRBV5-1
abundance: .
d_gene: TRBD1
j_gene: TRBJ2-3
len: 14
CDR3nt: TGCGCCAGCAGAAGGACAGGGCACACAGATACGCAGTATTTT
CDR3aa: CASRRTGHTDTQYF